This TCR beta chain was observed in a study of T cell responses to AZD1222 COVID-19 vaccine. Study findings and constraints: The peak T cell response came first, and repertoires were sampled only after it.

The CDR3 is made up of 12 amino acids. V lost 4 bases, J lost 5 bases, and 4 bases stayed unmatched. CDR1 and CDR2 (germline): SQVTM, ANQGSEA. Repertoires were generated with immunoSEQ multiplex PCR, while TCRdb's copy carries only in-frame clones and drops some. The repertoire holds roughly 200,000 clones, with more than 80% as singletons. Concerning this clone: Its antigen is unknown.

This clonotype was sampled from an adult who received the MenACWY meningococcal vaccine as a control. This chain connects TRBV29-1 to TRBJ2-5; 7 bases map to TRBD2. Sequencing was performed on peripheral blood, taken 28 days after the second dose of the MenACWY control vaccine. The CDR3 loop reads CSVGRGKETQYF. DNA of the CDR3: TGCAGCGTTGGGCGGGGGAAGGAGACCCAGTACTTC.